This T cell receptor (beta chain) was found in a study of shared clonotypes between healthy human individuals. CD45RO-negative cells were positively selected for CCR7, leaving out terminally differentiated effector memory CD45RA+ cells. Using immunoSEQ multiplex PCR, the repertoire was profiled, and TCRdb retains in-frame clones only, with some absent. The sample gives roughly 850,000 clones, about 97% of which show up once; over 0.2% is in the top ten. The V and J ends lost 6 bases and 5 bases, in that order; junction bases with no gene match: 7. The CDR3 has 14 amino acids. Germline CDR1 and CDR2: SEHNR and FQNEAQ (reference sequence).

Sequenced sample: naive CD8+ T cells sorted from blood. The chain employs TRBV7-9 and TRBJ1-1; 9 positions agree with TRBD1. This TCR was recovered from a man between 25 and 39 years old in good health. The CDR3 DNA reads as TGTGCCAGCAGTTGGACAGGGGCCGGAACTGAAGCTTTCTTT. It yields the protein CASSWTGAGTEAFF.